What follows describes a single TCR beta chain. It lacks a known antigen. No base quality information exists; no much larger clone differs at one position. The sample comes from a study of blood T cell repertoires in COVID-19 (dated by TCRdb to the early 2020s). Concerning the study at large: Samples from collaborators originated in the United States, Italy and Spain and spanned both the acute and convalescent phases of COVID-19. The dataset comprised deeply sampled blood TCRbeta repertoires from subjects exposed to, actively infected with, or recovered from COVID-19. The samples were drawn from the first 160 participants of the ongoing ImmuneRACE study and from 1,200 or so subjects provided by 6 global collaborators. Where HLA class I and class II types were available, the types were taken from metadata supplied by the sample provider, not from assay-based typing. The repertoires were released in a freely available public database meant as a resource for research on the immune response to SARS-CoV-2. The material from the prospective study consisted of cDNA or gDNA derived from T cells, B-cell-depleted T cells, or PBMCs. Sample metadata almost always included a de-identified subject ID, COVID-19 status, age in years and sex.

V is clipped by 3 bases and J by 10 bases, and the sequence between their germline boundaries is 25 bases long. From the cysteine through the phenylalanine, the CDR3 covers 18 amino acids. Only CDR3 DNA is held: 54 bases, read in frame from base 1. CDR1 and CDR2, per the germline V gene (reference sequence), are MNHEY and SMNVEV. TCRbeta CDR3 regions were amplified from genomic DNA by means of the immunoSEQ Assay, a bias-controlled multiplex PCR. For the original study's pipeline: The number of nucleated cells in each sample was estimated by amplification of reference gene primers within the assay. To quantify the absolute abundance of each unique TCRbeta CDR3 rearrangement, sequence reads were collapsed and filtered. Productive Simpson clonality was computed per sample as the square root of Simpson's diversity index over productive rearrangements. Sourced from immuneACCESS, this table was stored by TCRdb with only in-frame sequences that have V and J called. A share of the clones is absent; for the studies checked, an unresolved V gene accounts for under half, and the remainder has no known explanation. V, J and clone size are those of that table, while D and trimming were read from the DNA. For this sample there are 200,000 or so clones; around 84% appear just once. Over 2.5% of the sample belongs to the ten largest clones.

The paper's findings and limits, for the study overall: The quantity of clinical and demographic metadata differed by source and by participant and was supplied without curation.

Another Seattle source contributed samples from volunteer blood donors who had recovered from COVID-19. Whole blood was collected in K2EDTA tubes by collaborating institutions according to the institutions' own protocols. Collaborator samples were shipped for TCRbeta analysis as frozen whole blood, isolated PBMCs, or DNA extracted from either sample type. The clonotype comes from a man in his fifties who had recovered from COVID-19. The V gene is TRBV27 and the J gene is TRBJ1-6, and perhaps TRBD1 as D gene, on 6 matching bases. Sequenced input: peripheral blood. The bases are TGTGCCAGCAGTTTCAGAACCGGGACGGGGGGCCCGGGCTCACCCCTCCACTTT. It is translated as CASSFRTGTGGPGSPLHF.